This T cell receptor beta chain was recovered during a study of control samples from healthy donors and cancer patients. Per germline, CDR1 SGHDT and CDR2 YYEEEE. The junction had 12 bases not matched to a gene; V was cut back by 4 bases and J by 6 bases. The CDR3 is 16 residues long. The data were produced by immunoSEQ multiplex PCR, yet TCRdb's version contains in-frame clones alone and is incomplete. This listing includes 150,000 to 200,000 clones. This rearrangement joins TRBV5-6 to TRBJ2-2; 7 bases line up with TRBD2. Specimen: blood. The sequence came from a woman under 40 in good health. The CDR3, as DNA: TGTGCCAGCAGCATCGGACTAGGAGTGGTGGCCGGGGAGCTGTTTTTT. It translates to CASSIGLGVVAGELFF.